Shown below are 27 T cell receptor beta chains from a single sample sequenced in a study of blood T cell repertoires in COVID-19. Here immunoSEQ multiplex PCR was the method, and the copy in TCRdb shows in-frame clones only, minus some. This sample has a few hundred thousand clones, with roughly nine tenths found just once. The specimen was peripheral blood. These receptors came from a man aged 18 to 30 with active or convalescent COVID-19.

This rearrangement joins TRBV7-2 to TRBJ2-7; tentative D call: TRBD2 (6 bases). The length of the CDR3 is 15 residues. V was clipped by 3 bases and J by 4 bases, with 16 bases between them. Germline V gives CDR1 SGHTA, CDR2 FQGNSA. CDR3 DNA: TGTGCCAGCAGCTTGGAGACTAGATCGTTTTACGAGCAGTACTTC. Its translation is CASSLETRSFYEQYF.

The gene calls are TRBV27 and TRBJ2-7; possibly TRBD1 for D (7 bases). The CDR3 totals 14 residues. V gave up 5 bases and J gave up 7 bases, with 18 bases separating them. CDR1 is MNHEY and CDR2 is SMNVEV in the germline V gene (reference sequence). CDR3 in amino acids: CASSVVGGAGEQYF. In DNA, the CDR3 is TGTGCCAGCAGTGTCGTAGGGGGCGCGGGGGAGCAGTACTTC.

The CDR3 is CASSLKAQTGAGTDTQYF. The DNA for the CDR3 is TGTGCCAGCAGCCTTAAGGCGCAAACAGGGGCGGGCACAGATACGCAGTATTTT. This rearrangement joins TRBV7-9 to TRBJ2-3; 7 nucleotides agree with TRBD1. The CDR3 extends over 18 amino acids. The germline V gene has CDR1 SEHNR and CDR2 FQNEAQ (reference sequence). With V trimmed by 5 bases and J by 1 base, 15 bases remained unmatched.

V is TRBV6-5 and J is TRBJ1-5; D uncertain. CDR3 size: 13 residues. The germline V gene encodes CDR1 MNHEY and CDR2 SVGAGI. Trimming left V 2 bases short and J 10 bases short, with 12 bases between. CDR3 nucleotide sequence: TGTGCCAGCAGTTACGCACATGAGGGACCCCAGCATTTT. Its translation is CASSYAHEGPQHF.

This chain connects TRBV28 to TRBJ2-7; maybe TRBD2 (5 bases). The CDR3 consists of 13 residues. V lost 5 bases and J 3 bases, leaving 11 bases between the germline ends. Germline CDR1 is MDHEN and CDR2 is SYDVKM. The CDR3 coding sequence is TGTGCCAGCAGTCTAGCAGGAGTCTACGAGCAGTACTTC. This codes for CASSLAGVYEQYF.

CDR3 DNA sequence: TGCAGCGTTGAAGGGGGAGATGGGTACAATGAGCAGTTCTTC. Encoded protein: CSVEGGDGYNEQFF. The chain joins TRBV29-1 to TRBJ2-1; tentatively, D is TRBD2 (5 bases). V lost 1 base, J lost 4 bases, and 11 bases lay in between. Germline loops: CDR1 SQVTM, CDR2 ANQGSEA. The CDR3 consists of 14 residues.

The chain uses TRBV9 and TRBJ2-7; 11 nucleotides align to TRBD2. This CDR3 is built from 16 residues. Trimming removed 0 bases from V and 3 bases from J; junction bases left unmatched: 5. Germline-derived CDR1 and CDR2 are SGDLS and YYNGEE. CDR3: CASSVGSLAGGYEQYF. CDR3 in DNA: TGTGCCAGCAGCGTAGGGTCTCTAGCGGGGGGCTACGAGCAGTACTTC.

The DNA of the CDR3 is TGTGCCAGTACACAGGGGAGGAGAAATCAGCCCCAGCATTTT. Amino acids: CASTQGRRNQPQHF. The chain carries TRBV28 and TRBJ1-5; 7 bases match TRBD1. This CDR3 contains 14 residues. Germline CDR1 is MDHEN and CDR2 is SYDVKM. The junction had 9 bases not matched to a gene; V was cut back by 9 bases and J by 4 bases.

The rearrangement uses TRBV6-5 and TRBJ2-5; 7 positions agree with TRBD2. The junction had 5 bases not matched to a gene; V was cut back by 2 bases and J by 2 bases. Germline CDR1 and CDR2: MNHEY and SVGAGI. The CDR3 extends over 15 amino acids. Written as DNA, the CDR3 is TGTGCCAGCAGTTACGGGGGGACTACTCAAGAGACCCAGTACTTC. Protein sequence: CASSYGGTTQETQYF.

The chain has TRBV19 and TRBJ1-2; possibly TRBD1 for D (6 bases). CDR1 LNHDA and CDR2 SQIVND come from the germline V gene (reference sequence). CDR3 size: 13 residues. V was pared by 1 base and J by 6 bases, with 9 bases between. The CDR3 nucleotides are TGTGCCAGTAGTATAGGCACAGGGAATGGCTACACCTTC. Residues: CASSIGTGNGYTF.

The rearrangement uses TRBV28 and TRBJ2-5, with 10 bases lining up with TRBD2. The junction had 6 bases not matched to a gene; V was cut back by 2 bases and J by 0 bases. The length of the CDR3 is 17 residues. The germline gives CDR1 MDHEN, CDR2 SYDVKM. The CDR3 sequence: CASSLPRTSGDQETQYF. The DNA for the CDR3 is TGTGCCAGCAGTTTACCCCGGACTAGCGGTGACCAAGAGACCCAGTACTTC.

V usage is TRBV28 and J usage is TRBJ1-3, with D tentatively TRBD1 (5 bases). Trimming left V 8 bases short and J 2 bases short, with 13 bases between. There are 14 residues in the CDR3. CDR1 and CDR2 (germline): MDHEN, SYDVKM. The CDR3 region is CASVPGGAGNTIYF. In DNA, the CDR3 is TGTGCCAGCGTTCCCGGGGGGGCTGGAAACACCATATATTTT.

The table lists this clone with a few counts. The V call is TRBV7-8, the J call TRBJ2-7; 10 positions agree with TRBD2. The length of the CDR3 is 13 residues. V was clipped by 7 bases and J by 4 bases; unmatched bases: 4. Germline CDR1 reads SGHVS; CDR2 reads FQNEAQ. The CDR3 DNA sequence: TGTGCCAGCATACAACTAGCGGGATACGAGCAGTACTTC. Its translation is CASIQLAGYEQYF.

J is TRBJ2-1 and V is TRBV4-1, with 8 bases lining up with TRBD2. The CDR3 has 16 amino acids. Germline-derived CDR1 and CDR2 are MGHRA and YSYEKL. V was clipped by 2 bases and J by 5 bases; unmatched bases: 8. CDR3 in DNA: TGCGCCAGCAGCCAATACGGGGGGGCAATCAACAATGAGCAGTTCTTC. Its protein product is CASSQYGGAINNEQFF.

The chain carries TRBV2 and TRBJ1-1; possibly TRBD1 for D (6 bases). The V end was cut by 3 bases, the J end by 2 bases, with 19 bases between. Germline CDR1 and CDR2: SNHLY and FYNNEI. The CDR3 spans 17 residues. CDR3 region: CASSDFVVRTENTEAFF. The CDR3 DNA reads TGTGCCAGCAGTGATTTCGTGGTTAGGACAGAAAACACTGAAGCTTTCTTT.

The CDR3: CASSLERSGANVLTF. CDR3 coding DNA: TGCGCCAGCAGCCTTGAGCGGTCTGGGGCCAACGTCCTGACTTTC. The chain is built from TRBV4-1 and TRBJ2-6; D is possibly TRBD2 (5 bases). The V gene lost 4 bases and the J gene lost 1 base, with 8 bases spanning the gap. This CDR3 spans 15 amino acids. The germline gives CDR1 MGHRA, CDR2 YSYEKL.

V and J are TRBV24-1 and TRBJ2-3; weak D call: TRBD2 (5 bases). Trimming cost V 5 bases and J 5 bases, with 16 bases left between them. Germline V gene sequence: CDR1 KGHDR, CDR2 SFDVKD. CDR3 length: 15 residues. Written as DNA, the CDR3 is TGTGCCACCAGTGCCGCCGGAGGCCTAGGAGATACGCAGTATTTT. The encoded protein is CATSAAGGLGDTQYF.

The chain carries TRBV28 and TRBJ1-5; D is undetermined. CDR3 length equals 14 residues. Germline values: CDR1 MDHEN, CDR2 SYDVKM. Trimming stripped 3 bases from V and 4 bases from J, with 10 bases between. The CDR3 reads CASSFPTPNQPQHF. The CDR3 DNA reads as TGTGCCAGCAGTTTCCCCACTCCTAATCAGCCCCAGCATTTT.

This chain uses TRBV19 with TRBJ2-5; 7 bases are a match to TRBD2. J was trimmed by 12 bases and V by 8 bases; bases with no gene match: 9. Per the germline V gene, CDR1 is LNHDA and CDR2 is SQIVND (reference sequence). The CDR3 is made up of 11 amino acids. As DNA, the CDR3 is TGTGCCAGTGCAAGGGAGGGGTTAAAGTACTTC. This sequence encodes CASAREGLKYF.

The chain carries TRBV29-1 and TRBJ1-1; 8 nucleotides match TRBD1. This CDR3 comprises 12 residues. Germline assignment: CDR1 SQVTM and CDR2 ANQGSEA. V was clipped by 7 bases and J by 5 bases; unmatched bases: 6. CDR3 bases: TGCAGCGCAATACAGGGGGTGACTGAAGCTTTCTTT. Translating it yields CSAIQGVTEAFF.

The gene calls are TRBV10-2 and TRBJ2-7; no firm D call. Per the germline V gene, CDR1 is WSHSY and CDR2 is SAAADI. The CDR3 totals 15 residues. V was clipped by 6 bases and J by 6 bases, with 21 bases between them. CDR3 residues: CASREPAFGLGEQYF. The CDR3 DNA reads as TGCGCCAGCAGGGAACCAGCGTTTGGATTAGGCGAGCAGTACTTC.

This chain connects TRBV4-2 to TRBJ2-5; 12 nucleotides align to TRBD2. Trimming removed 3 bases from V and 5 bases from J; junction bases left unmatched: 4. Looked up from germline, CDR1 is LGHNA and CDR2 is YNFKEQ. The CDR3 is 15 amino acids. The CDR3 region has the DNA TGTGCCAGCAGCCAGCTAGCGGGGGGGCTGGAGACCCAGTACTTC. It translates to CASSQLAGGLETQYF.

The rearrangement uses TRBV28 and TRBJ1-3, with 8 bases identical to TRBD1. With V trimmed by 5 bases and J by 8 bases, 5 bases remained unmatched. Germline loops: CDR1 MDHEN, CDR2 SYDVKM. CDR3 length equals 13 residues. The CDR3 DNA reads as TGTGCCAGCAGTCAACAGGGGGGGGACACCATATATTTT. It specifies CASSQQGGDTIYF.

The gene calls are TRBV4-2 and TRBJ2-3; D is ambiguous. Between the trimmed V and J ends, which lost 0 bases and 4 bases, there was a span of 8 bases. Germline V gives CDR1 LGHNA, CDR2 YNFKEQ. CDR3 length: 14 amino acids. The CDR3 nucleotides read TGTGCCAGCAGCCAAGATTATGGAGCAGATACGCAGTATTTT. Amino acids: CASSQDYGADTQYF.

The chain links TRBV6-5 to TRBJ1-5; D is ambiguous. V lost 2 bases and J lost 4, with 6 bases in between. Germline V gene lookup returns CDR1 MNHEY and CDR2 SVGAGI. This CDR3 is built from 13 residues. For the CDR3, the DNA is TGTGCCAGCAGTTACGGGCCTAATCAGCCCCAGCATTTT. Protein sequence: CASSYGPNQPQHF.

The J gene is TRBJ2-3, the V gene TRBV5-1; 8 nucleotides agree with TRBD1. V lost 5 bases to trimming and J lost 2 bases; unmatched junction nucleotides: 7. Germline V gene sequence: CDR1 SGHRS, CDR2 YFSETQ. This CDR3 is built from 15 residues. The CDR3 DNA follows: TGCGCCAGCAGATACGGACAGGGAACCACAGATACGCAGTATTTT. As protein: CASRYGQGTTDTQYF.

This clone was seen more than once but under ten times. The V and J genes are TRBV30 and TRBJ2-2, with D possibly matching TRBD1 (5 bases). The germline CDR1 and CDR2 sequences are GTSNPN and SVGIG (reference sequence). The V end was cut by 5 bases, the J end by 3 bases, with 10 bases between. The CDR3 covers 13 residues. The chain's CDR3 is CAWVLGHTGELFF. DNA for the CDR3: TGTGCCTGGGTGCTGGGGCACACCGGGGAGCTGTTTTTT. Complete variable domain (other parts from reference TRBV30 and TRBJ2-2): SQTIHQWPATLVQPVGSPLSLECTVEGTSNPNLYWYRQAAGRGLQLLFYSVGIGQISSEVPQNLSASRPQDRQFILSSKKLLLSDSGFYLCAWVLGHTGELFFGEGSRLTVL.